These T cell receptor beta chains were read from a single sample in a study of T cells in Graves' hyperthyroidism and ophthalmopathy. TCRdb re-called the multiplex PCR reads with MiXCR, one entry per CDR3 protein. The profile covers approximately 740,000 distinct CDR3 sequences, with roughly 15% appearing a single time and roughly 10% taken by the ten largest. Sequencing was performed on blood. Source of these receptors: a woman aged 18-29 years with Graves' hyperthyroidism. Each CDR3 is given without its conserved first and last residue. Fields, in order: V gene, CDR3 length, J gene, CDR3 protein.

v_call: TRBV29-1; cdr3_length: 16; j_call: TRBJ2-1; cdr3_aa: SVEDLLLGGAARNEQF
v_call: TRBV12-3/TRBV12-4; cdr3_length: 15; j_call: TRBJ2-6; cdr3_aa: ASSLRPFYSGANVLT
v_call: TRBV11-3; cdr3_length: 11; j_call: TRBJ2-1; cdr3_aa: ASSLSLSQGLF
v_call: TRBV12-3/TRBV12-4; cdr3_length: 12; j_call: TRBJ1-2; cdr3_aa: ASSDGTDYYGYT
v_call: TRBV11-2; cdr3_length: 11; j_call: TRBJ1-2; cdr3_aa: ASSLYGVMGYT
v_call: TRBV15; cdr3_length: 18; j_call: TRBJ2-6; cdr3_aa: ATSRDSYTLLTSGANVLT
v_call: TRBV28; cdr3_length: 11; j_call: TRBJ2-5; cdr3_aa: ASSWGTRETQY
v_call: TRBV10-3; cdr3_length: 11; j_call: TRBJ2-5; cdr3_aa: AISGLNQETQY
v_call: TRBV18; cdr3_length: 9; j_call: TRBJ2-5; cdr3_aa: ASSPQGNVY
v_call: TRBV7-2; cdr3_length: 14; j_call: TRBJ2-3; cdr3_aa: ASRGTLAVLADTQY
v_call: TRBV7-9; cdr3_length: 11; j_call: TRBJ2-1; cdr3_aa: ASSFPGIGEQF
v_call: TRBV30; cdr3_length: 13; j_call: TRBJ2-3; cdr3_aa: AWSFRIVTADTQY
v_call: TRBV11-2; cdr3_length: 13; j_call: TRBJ2-7; cdr3_aa: ASSSLRDRGGEQY